The entry below describes one TCR beta chain. Its antigen remains unidentified. This specimen belongs to a study of T cells in localized non-small cell lung cancer. Produced via immunoSEQ multiplex PCR; TCRdb's table is partial and in-frame only. The table shows 20,000 to 25,000 clones, with about 88% occurring only once. Study conclusions and caveats: Clonality of T cells reached its maximum in uninvolved adjacent lung, surpassing tumor. A median of about 54 of the top 100 tumor clones appeared in adjacent lung, which was paired and uninvolved. Only one tumor region was sequenced, so heterogeneity remains possible.

Germline V CDR1 and CDR2: SGHNT, YYREEE (reference sequence). Trimming shortened V by 2 bases and J by 8 bases, and 17 bases separated the two germline ends. The CDR3 totals 14 residues. The TCR originated in a man aged 35 to 69 with stage I lung adenocarcinoma. The starting material was peripheral blood, obtained before any cancer treatment. The chain combines TRBV5-4 with TRBJ2-7; D remains unclear. The CDR3 nucleotides are TGTGCCAGCAGCTTATCCCGACCCGGCCTCAAGCAGTACTTC. The encoded protein is CASSLSRPGLKQYF.